In its sample, the clone carrying this TCR beta chain was seen a few times. No antigen is known for it. The CDR3 is 15 residues long. V gave up 4 bases and J gave up 2 bases, with 13 bases separating them. The germline gives CDR1 LNHNV, CDR2 YYDKDF (reference sequence). Genomic DNA was employed as the template in profiling TCR beta VDJ and CDR3. TCRdb re-called the reads with MiXCR, one entry per CDR3 protein. The repertoire holds approximately 260,000 distinct CDR3 sequences, roughly 80% seen once, with approximately 40% in the top ten. All sequencing subjects had displayed CD8+CD57+ cell expansion on flow cytometry. All patients had severe acquired aplastic anemia. Patient blood was sampled before any therapy had been received. This sample stems from a study of CD8+CD57+ T cells in acquired aplastic anemia. For the study at large: The study obtained an average of roughly 3 ug of DNA from sorted CD4+ and CD8+ cells.

Study-wide results and caveats: Researchers report that some 31 CD8+ CDR3 sequences appeared in both patients and controls.

Sequencing was performed on sorted CD4+, CD8+, or CD8+CD57+ T cells (not recorded which) from PBMCs. The chain couples TRBV15 to TRBJ2-3; no definite D call. The source of this sequence is a human donor with aplastic anemia. The CDR3 sequence: CATSIRPQDTDTQYF. The CDR3 DNA follows: TGTGCCACCAGCATCAGGCCTCAGGACACAGATACGCAGTATTTT.